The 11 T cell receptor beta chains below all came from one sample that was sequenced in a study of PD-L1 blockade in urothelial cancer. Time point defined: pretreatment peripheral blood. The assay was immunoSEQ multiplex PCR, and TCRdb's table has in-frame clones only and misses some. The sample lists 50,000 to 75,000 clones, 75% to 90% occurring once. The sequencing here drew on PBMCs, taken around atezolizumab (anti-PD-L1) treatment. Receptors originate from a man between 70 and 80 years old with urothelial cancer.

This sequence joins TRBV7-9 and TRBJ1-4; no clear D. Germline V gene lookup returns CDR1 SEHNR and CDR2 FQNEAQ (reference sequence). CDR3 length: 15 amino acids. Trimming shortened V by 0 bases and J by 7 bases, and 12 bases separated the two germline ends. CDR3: CASSLATGVSEKLFF. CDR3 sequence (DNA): TGTGCCAGCAGCTTAGCTACCGGTGTGAGTGAAAAACTGTTTTTT.

DNA of the CDR3: TGTGCCAGTAGGGGGGGACAGCTATACACCGGGGAGCTGTTTTTT. Translated, it gives CASRGGQLYTGELFF. The rearrangement joins TRBV19 to TRBJ2-2; the D gene is possibly TRBD1 (7 bases). Trimming took off 6 bases at V and 3 bases at J, with 14 bases between the two ends. The germline V gene encodes CDR1 LNHDA and CDR2 SQIVND (reference sequence). The CDR3 covers 15 residues.

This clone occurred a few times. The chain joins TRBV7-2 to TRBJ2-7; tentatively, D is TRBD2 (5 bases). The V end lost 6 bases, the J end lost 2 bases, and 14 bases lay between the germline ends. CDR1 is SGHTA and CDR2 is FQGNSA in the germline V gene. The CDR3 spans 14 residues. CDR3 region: CASSSRTPTYEQYF. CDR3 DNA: TGTGCCAGCAGTTCTCGGACTCCCACCTACGAGCAGTACTTC. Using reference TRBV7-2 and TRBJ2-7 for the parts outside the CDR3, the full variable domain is GAGVSQSPSNKVTEKGKDVELRCDPISGHTALYWYRQSLGQGLEFLIYFQGNSAPDKSGLPSDRFSAERTGGSVSTLTIQRTQQEDSAVYLCASSSRTPTYEQYFGPGTRLTVT.

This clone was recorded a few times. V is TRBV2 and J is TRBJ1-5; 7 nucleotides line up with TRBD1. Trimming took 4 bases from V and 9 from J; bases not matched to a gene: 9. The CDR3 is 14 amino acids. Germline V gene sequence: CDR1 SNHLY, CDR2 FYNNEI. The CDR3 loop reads CASSGPDRVMPQHF. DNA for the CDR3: TGTGCCAGCAGTGGGCCCGACAGGGTAATGCCCCAGCATTTT. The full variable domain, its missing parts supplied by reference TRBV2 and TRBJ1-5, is EPEVTQTPSHQVTQMGQEVILRCVPISNHLYFYWYRQILGQKVEFLVSFYNNEISEKSEIFDDQFSVERPDGSNFTLKIRSTKLEDSAMYFCASSGPDRVMPQHFGDGTRLSIL.

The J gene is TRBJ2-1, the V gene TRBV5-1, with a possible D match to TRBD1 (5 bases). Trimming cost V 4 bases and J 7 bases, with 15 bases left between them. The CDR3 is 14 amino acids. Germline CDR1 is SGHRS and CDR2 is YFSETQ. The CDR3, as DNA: TGCGCCAGCAGCCTACAGGACGTAGTAAATGAGCAGTTCTTC. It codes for CASSLQDVVNEQFF.

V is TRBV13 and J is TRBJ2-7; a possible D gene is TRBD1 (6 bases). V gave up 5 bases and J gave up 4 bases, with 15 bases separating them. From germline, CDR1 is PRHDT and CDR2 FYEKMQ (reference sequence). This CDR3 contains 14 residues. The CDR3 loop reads CASSEDSDLYEQYF. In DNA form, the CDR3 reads TGTGCCAGCAGCGAGGACAGTGATTTGTACGAGCAGTACTTC.

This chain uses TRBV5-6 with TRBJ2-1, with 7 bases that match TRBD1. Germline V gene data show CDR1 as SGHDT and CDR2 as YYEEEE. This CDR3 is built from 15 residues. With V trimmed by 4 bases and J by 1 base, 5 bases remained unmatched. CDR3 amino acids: CASSLWTGSYNEQFF. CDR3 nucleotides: TGTGCCAGCAGCCTATGGACAGGTTCCTACAATGAGCAGTTCTTC.

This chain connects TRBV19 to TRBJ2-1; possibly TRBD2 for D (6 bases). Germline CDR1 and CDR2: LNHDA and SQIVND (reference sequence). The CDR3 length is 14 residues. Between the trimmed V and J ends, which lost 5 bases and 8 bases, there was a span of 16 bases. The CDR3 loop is CASSGGGGRHEQFF. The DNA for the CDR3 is TGTGCCAGTAGTGGTGGGGGAGGACGGCATGAGCAGTTCTTC.

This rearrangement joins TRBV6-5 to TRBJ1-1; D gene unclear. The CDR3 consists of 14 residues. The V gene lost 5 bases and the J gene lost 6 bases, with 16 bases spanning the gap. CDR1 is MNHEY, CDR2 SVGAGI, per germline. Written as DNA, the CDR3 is TGTGCCAGCAGTCGCGATAGAGCTTTACCTGAAGCTTTCTTT. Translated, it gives CASSRDRALPEAFF.

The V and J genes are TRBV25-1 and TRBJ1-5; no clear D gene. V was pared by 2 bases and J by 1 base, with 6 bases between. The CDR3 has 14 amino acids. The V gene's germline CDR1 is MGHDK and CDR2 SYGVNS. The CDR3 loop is CASSERGSNQPQHF. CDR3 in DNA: TGTGCCAGCAGTGAAAGAGGCAGCAATCAGCCCCAGCATTTT.

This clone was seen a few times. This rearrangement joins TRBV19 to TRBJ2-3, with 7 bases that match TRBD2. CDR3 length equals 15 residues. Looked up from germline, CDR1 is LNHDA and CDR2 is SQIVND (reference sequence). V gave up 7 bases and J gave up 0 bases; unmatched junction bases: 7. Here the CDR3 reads CASMGGVLSTDTQYF. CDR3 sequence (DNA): TGTGCCAGTATGGGGGGGGTACTGAGCACAGATACGCAGTATTTT.